A selection of T cell receptor beta chains follows, all from one sample in a study of cytomegalovirus exposure and HLA in healthy donors. Measured with immunoSEQ multiplex PCR; TCRdb has only the in-frame clones, and not every one. Of 150,000 to 200,000 clones in the sample, around 81% are singletons; the top ten hold approximately 2%. Sequencing was done on a sample of PBMCs. These receptors originate from a woman under 30 in good health and CMV-seropositive. The CDR3 runs from the conserved cysteine through the conserved F or W. A D gene is named only where the DNA matches it firmly. Some rows have no size entry. The others give once, few or many, or a class for an expanded clone.

>TRBJ2-5|NA|once|TRBV5-1|14
TGCGCCAGCTCTGAAGGAGGGGCACAAGAGACCCAGTACTTC
CASSEGGAQETQYF
>TRBJ1-2|NA|NA|TRBV5-4|14
TGTGCCAGCAGCTGGTCCGGGTCGGACTATGGCTACACCTTC
CASSWSGSDYGYTF
>TRBJ1-5|NA|NA|TRBV12-2|15
TGTGCAAGTCGCTTAAGGGGGGACAGATACCAGCCCCAGCATTTT
CASRLRGDRYQPQHF
>TRBJ2-5|TRBD2|once|TRBV7-9|15
TGTGCCAGCGGGACTTGGAGCGGGGGGCCGGAGACCCAGTACTTC
CASGTWSGGPETQYF
>TRBJ2-1|NA|NA|TRBV6-5|15
TGTGCCAGCAGTTACTCTCTCGCGGGATACAATGAGCAGTTCTTC
CASSYSLAGYNEQFF
>TRBJ1-3|NA|NA|TRBV4-1|16
TGCGCCAGCAGCCAGCAGGGTCGGCAGGGGAGATACACCATATATTTT
CASSQQGRQGRYTIYF
>TRBJ2-3|NA|few|TRBV4-2|13
TGTGCCAGCAGCCTGAGCCGCACAGATACGCAGTATTTT
CASSLSRTDTQYF
>TRBJ2-1|TRBD1|few|TRBV6-4|16
TGTGCCAGCAGTGCCCGACAGGGGGTATCCTACAATGAGCAGTTCTTC
CASSARQGVSYNEQFF
>TRBJ1-2|NA|once|TRBV5-1|17
TGCGCCAGCAGCCTAACCCAAACAGGGAGGGGGAACTATGGCTACACCTTC
CASSLTQTGRGNYGYTF
>TRBJ1-2|NA|NA|TRBV29-1|15
TGCAGCGCTTACGCCCCTGCAGGCTCGACGGGGGGCTACACCTTC
CSAYAPAGSTGGYTF
>TRBJ1-1|NA|NA|TRBV21-1|14
TGTGCCAGCAGCCCGAGGGTGGGTTACACTGAAGCTTTCTTT
CASSPRVGYTEAFF
>TRBJ1-2|NA|NA|TRBV30|12
TGTGCCTGGACAGGTCGTGACTATGGCTACACCTTC
CAWTGRDYGYTF
>TRBJ2-3|NA|NA|TRBV29-1|13
TGCAGCTTTAGCGTATCTAGCACAGATACGCAGTATTTT
CSFSVSSTDTQYF
>TRBJ2-1|TRBD1|NA|TRBV6-5|15
TGTGCCAGCAGATACGAAGGGGGCCGCGGGAATGAGCAGTTCTTC
CASRYEGGRGNEQFF
>TRBJ1-1|NA|NA|TRBV30|14
TGTGCCTGGAGTGCCGGGACACTAAACACTGAAGCTTTCTTT
CAWSAGTLNTEAFF
>TRBJ1-5|NA|NA|TRBV6-6|14
TGTGCCAGCAGACAGGGAGTAAGCAATCAGCCCCAGCATTTT
CASRQGVSNQPQHF
>TRBJ2-3|NA|few|TRBV18|14
TGTGCCAGCTCGAAATTGACAGGTTTGGATACGCAGTATTTT
CASSKLTGLDTQYF
>TRBJ1-2|TRBD1|NA|TRBV28|13
TGTGCCAGCAGTCAACCGACAGGGGATGGCTACACCTTC
CASSQPTGDGYTF
>TRBJ2-1|NA|NA|TRBV5-1|16
TGCGCCAGCAGCTTGGACGCGGGCGCCTCCTACAATGAGCAGTTCTTC
CASSLDAGASYNEQFF